What follows is one TCR beta chain and its context. The data were produced by immunoSEQ multiplex PCR, yet TCRdb's version contains in-frame clones alone and is incomplete. This sample has 38,000 or so clones; around 90% occur once, and the top ten carry around 0.7%. The data derive from a study of T cell changes during pregnancy in multiple sclerosis. The CDR3 has 13 residues. Trimming stripped 1 base from V and 4 bases from J, with 7 bases between. Looked up from germline, CDR1 is GTSNPN and CDR2 is SVGIG (reference sequence). The TCR sequence derives from a female donor in good health, enrolled as a control in a pregnancy study. The chain couples TRBV30 to TRBJ2-2, with D perhaps TRBD1 (6 bases). Sequences were derived from CD4+ T cells from peripheral blood mononuclear cells, sampled in the second trimester of pregnancy. The CDR3 DNA is TGTGCCTGGAGTGGGACAGTCACCGGGGAGCTGTTTTTT. It translates to CAWSGTVTGELFF.